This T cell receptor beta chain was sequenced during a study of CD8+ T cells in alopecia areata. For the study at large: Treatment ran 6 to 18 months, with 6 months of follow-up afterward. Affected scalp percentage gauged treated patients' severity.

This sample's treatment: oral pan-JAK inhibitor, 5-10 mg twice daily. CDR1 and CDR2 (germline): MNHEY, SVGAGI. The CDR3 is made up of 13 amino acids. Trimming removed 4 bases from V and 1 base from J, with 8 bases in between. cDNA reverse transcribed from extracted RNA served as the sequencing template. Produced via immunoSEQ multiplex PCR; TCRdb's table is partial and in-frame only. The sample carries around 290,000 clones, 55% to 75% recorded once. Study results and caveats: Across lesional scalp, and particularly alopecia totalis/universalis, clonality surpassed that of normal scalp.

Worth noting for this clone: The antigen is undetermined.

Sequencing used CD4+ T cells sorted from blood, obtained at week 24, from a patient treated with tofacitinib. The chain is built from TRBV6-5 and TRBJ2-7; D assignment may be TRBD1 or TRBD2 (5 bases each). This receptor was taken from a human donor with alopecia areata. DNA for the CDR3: TGTGCCAGCAGTTTCGGGGCATCCTACGAGCAGTACTTC. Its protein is CASSFGASYEQYF.